The sequence of this T cell receptor (beta chain) was determined in a study of blood T cells in healthy people across ages. General study results and limits: Diversity of TCR beta per million T cells declined in a roughly linear way with age.

This clonotype was counted between two and nine times. The antigen is not known. The second PCR ran about 6 to 11 cycles with a sample-barcoded 5' primer and J-beta primers. Every molecule of cDNA carried a tag from a template-switch adaptor with 12 random nucleotides. MiXCR, applied by TCRdb to the 5' RACE reads, yields one record per CDR3 protein. This sample has fewer than 1,200,000 distinct CDR3 sequences, with 20% to 25% found just once. The sample was also linked to a second study, of T cells of mothers and their children. Per that paper: Healthy Caucasian mothers, a few in number, and their six children were the donors. The study obtained over 8 million TCR beta CDR3 reads per mother and about 3 million per child.

This sequence originates from a girl aged 2-9 years in good health. Sequencing used blood.

The CDR3 nucleotides are TGTGCCAGCAGTCCGGACAGGGGGCAGGAAAAACTGTTTTTT. Translated: CASSPDRGQEKLFF. The gene calls are TRBV2 and TRBJ1-4; 11 bases are shared with TRBD1. CDR1 is SNHLY, CDR2 FYNNEI, per germline. J gave up 8 bases and V 5 bases, and 4 bases lay outside the gene matches. The CDR3 spans 14 residues. Complete variable domain (other parts from reference TRBV2 and TRBJ1-4): EPEVTQTPSHQVTQMGQEVILRCVPISNHLYFYWYRQILGQKVEFLVSFYNNEISEKSEIFDDQFSVERPDGSNFTLKIRSTKLEDSAMYFCASSPDRGQEKLFFGSGTQLSVL.